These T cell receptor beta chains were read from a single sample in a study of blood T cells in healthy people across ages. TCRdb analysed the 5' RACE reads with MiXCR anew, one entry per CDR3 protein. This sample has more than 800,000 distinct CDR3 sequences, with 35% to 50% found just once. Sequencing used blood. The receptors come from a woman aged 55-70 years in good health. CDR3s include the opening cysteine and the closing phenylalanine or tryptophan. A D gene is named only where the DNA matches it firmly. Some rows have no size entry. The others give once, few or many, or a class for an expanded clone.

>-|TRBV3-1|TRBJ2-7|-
CASSQVLGGYEQYF
TGTGCCAGCAGCCAAGTTCTGGGGGGCTACGAGCAGTACTTC
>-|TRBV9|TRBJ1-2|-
CASSVTGYGYTF
TGTGCCAGCAGCGTAACGGGCTATGGCTACACCTTC
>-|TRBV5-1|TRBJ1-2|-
CASSRADHYGYTF
TGCGCCAGCAGCCGGGCAGATCACTATGGCTACACCTTC
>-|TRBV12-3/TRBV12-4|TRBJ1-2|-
CASSHQMGYGYTF
TGTGCCAGCAGCCATCAAATGGGCTATGGCTACACCTTC
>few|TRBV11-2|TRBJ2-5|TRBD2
CASSLGASGFETQYF
TGTGCCAGCAGCTTAGGAGCTAGCGGCTTCGAGACCCAGTACTTC
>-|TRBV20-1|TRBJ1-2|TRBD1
CSAEGQGNYGYTF
TGCAGTGCAGAAGGACAGGGCAACTATGGCTACACCTTC
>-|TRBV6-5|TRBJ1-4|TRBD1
CASSYSRATGANEKLFF
TGTGCCAGCAGTTACTCGAGAGCCACAGGGGCTAATGAAAAACTGTTTTTT
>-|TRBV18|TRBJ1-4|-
CASSPTPGSEKLFF
TGTGCCAGCTCACCAACTCCTGGAAGTGAAAAACTGTTTTTT
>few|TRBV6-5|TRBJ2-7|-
CASSWGFQYEQYF
TGTGCCAGTTCATGGGGTTTTCAATACGAGCAGTACTTC
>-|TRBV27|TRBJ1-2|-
CASREQGMDGYTF
TGTGCCAGCAGGGAGCAGGGGATGGATGGCTACACCTTC
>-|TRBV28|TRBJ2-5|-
CASSTPREQYF
TGTGCCAGCAGTACCCCTCGGGAGCAGTACTTC
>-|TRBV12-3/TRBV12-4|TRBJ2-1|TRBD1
CASNDRGYGNEQFF
TGTGCCAGCAATGACAGGGGGTACGGCAATGAGCAGTTCTTC
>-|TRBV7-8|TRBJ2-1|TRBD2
CASSLARLAGVNKQFF
TGTGCCAGCAGCTTAGCTCGATTAGCGGGAGTGAATAAGCAGTTCTTC
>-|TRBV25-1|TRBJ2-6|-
CASESYSGANVLTF
TGTGCCAGCGAGAGCTACTCTGGGGCCAACGTCCTGACTTTC
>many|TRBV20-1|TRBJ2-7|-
CSARDLSNTYEQYF
TGCAGTGCTAGAGATCTGAGCAATACCTACGAGCAGTACTTC
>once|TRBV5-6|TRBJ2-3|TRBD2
CASSLVSGSVDTQYF
TGTGCCAGCAGCTTGGTTAGCGGGAGTGTAGATACGCAGTATTTT
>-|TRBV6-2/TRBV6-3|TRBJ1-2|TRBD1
CASSYSWAAVGKGAVDYGYTF
TGTGCCAGCAGTTACTCTTGGGCTGCCGTTGGTAAGGGGGCAGTGGACTATGGCTACACCTTC
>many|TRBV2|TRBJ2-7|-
CASSDQRVSYEQYF
TGTGCCAGCAGTGACCAGCGGGTCTCCTACGAGCAGTACTTC
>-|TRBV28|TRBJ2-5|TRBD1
CASSSRQGDGRETQYF
TGTGCCAGCAGTTCCCGACAGGGGGATGGGAGAGAGACCCAGTACTTC
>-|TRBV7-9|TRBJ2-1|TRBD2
CASGRASGRGDNEQFF
TGTGCCAGCGGTAGGGCTAGCGGGAGAGGTGACAATGAGCAGTTCTTC
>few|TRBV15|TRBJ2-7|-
CATSREIVDSYEQYF
TGTGCCACCAGCAGAGAGATTGTCGATTCCTACGAGCAGTACTTC
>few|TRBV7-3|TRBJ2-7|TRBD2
CASSEYGTSGDEQYF
TGTGCCAGCAGCGAATACGGGACTAGCGGGGACGAGCAGTACTTC
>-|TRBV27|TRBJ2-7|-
CASSLGNRLPYEQYF
TGTGCCAGCAGTTTAGGGAACAGGTTACCCTACGAGCAGTACTTC
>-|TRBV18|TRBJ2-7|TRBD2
CASSPLAGTYNEQYF
TGTGCCAGCTCACCACTAGCGGGAACCTACAATGAGCAGTACTTC
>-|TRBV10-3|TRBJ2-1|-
CAISESAYNEQFF
TGTGCCATCAGTGAGTCAGCTTACAATGAGCAGTTCTTC
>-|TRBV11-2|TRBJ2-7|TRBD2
CASSLVREGLIPRSF
TGTGCCAGCAGCTTAGTTAGGGAGGGACTGATACCCCGGAGCTTC
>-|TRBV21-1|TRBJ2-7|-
CASSSRDGPYEQYF
TGTGCCAGCAGCAGCCGGGACGGACCCTACGAGCAGTACTTC
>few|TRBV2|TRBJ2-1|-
CASGSAHLISYNEQFF
TGTGCCAGCGGGTCGGCGCACCTTATCTCCTACAATGAGCAGTTCTTC
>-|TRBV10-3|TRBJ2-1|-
CAISGGRYNEQFF
TGTGCCATCAGTGGGGGCCGGTACAATGAGCAGTTCTTC
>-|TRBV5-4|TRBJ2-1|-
CASSSPTGSRYNEQFF
TGTGCCAGCAGCTCCCCAACCGGCAGCAGATACAATGAGCAGTTCTTC
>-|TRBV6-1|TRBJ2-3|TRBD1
CASSVGTGSSDTQYF
TGTGCCAGCAGTGTTGGGACAGGGAGCTCAGATACGCAGTATTTT
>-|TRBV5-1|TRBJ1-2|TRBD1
CASSSSTGTGYGYTF
TGCGCCAGCAGCTCCAGTACCGGGACAGGGTATGGCTACACCTTC
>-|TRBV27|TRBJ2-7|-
CASSLMTGGYIYEQYF
TGTGCCAGCAGTTTGATGACTGGCGGTTATATCTACGAGCAGTACTTC
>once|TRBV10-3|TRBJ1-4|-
CAISEPRAGEKLFF
TGTGCCATCAGTGAGCCCCGGGCGGGGGAAAAACTGTTTTTT
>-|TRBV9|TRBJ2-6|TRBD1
CASSVAGGIANVLTF
TGTGCCAGCAGCGTTGCAGGGGGTATTGCCAACGTCCTGACTTTC
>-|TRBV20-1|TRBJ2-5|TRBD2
CSASGTSGSEWETQYF
TGCAGTGCTTCCGGGACTAGCGGGAGTGAGTGGGAGACCCAGTACTTC
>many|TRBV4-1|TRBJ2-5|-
CASSQGGTQYF
TGTGCCAGCTCCCAGGGGGGGACCCAGTACTTC
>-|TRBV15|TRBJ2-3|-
CATSRGVRGSSTDTQYF
TGTGCCACCAGCAGGGGGGTGAGAGGGAGTAGCACAGATACGCAGTATTTT
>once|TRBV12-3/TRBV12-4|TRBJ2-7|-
CASSFRGISSYEQYF
TGTGCCAGCAGTTTCCGGGGCATAAGCTCCTACGAGCAGTACTTC
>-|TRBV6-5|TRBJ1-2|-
CASTGGLFYGYTF
TGTGCCAGCACGGGGGGGTTATTCTATGGCTACACCTTC
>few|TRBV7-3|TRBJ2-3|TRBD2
CASSLTGVAGGPDTQYF
TGTGCCAGCAGCTTAACGGGGGTAGCGGGAGGCCCAGATACGCAGTATTTT
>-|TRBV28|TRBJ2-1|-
CASGGWQFF
TGTGCCAGTGGCGGGTGGCAGTTCTTC
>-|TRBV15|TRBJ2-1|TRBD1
CATKFGTDYNEQFF
TGTGCCACAAAATTTGGGACAGATTACAATGAGCAGTTCTTC
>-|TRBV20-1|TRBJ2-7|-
CSVTPRGTSYEQYF
TGCAGTGTTACACCTAGGGGGACTTCCTACGAGCAGTACTTC
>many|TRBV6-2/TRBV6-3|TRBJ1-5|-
CASTSIGGANQPQHF
TGTGCCAGCACCTCGATAGGGGGGGCCAATCAGCCCCAGCATTTT
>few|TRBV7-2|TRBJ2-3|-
CASSTLGLADTQYF
TGTGCCAGCAGCACCCTAGGGCTTGCAGATACGCAGTATTTT
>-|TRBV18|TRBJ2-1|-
CASSPSPDSYNEQFF
TGTGCCAGCTCTCCTAGCCCAGACTCCTACAATGAGCAGTTCTTC
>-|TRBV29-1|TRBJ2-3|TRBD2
CSVTSGRTTDTQYF
TGCAGCGTTACTAGCGGGAGGACTACAGATACGCAGTATTTT
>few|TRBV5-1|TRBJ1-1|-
CASSLNNLNTEAFF
TGCGCCAGCAGCTTGAACAATTTGAACACTGAAGCTTTCTTT
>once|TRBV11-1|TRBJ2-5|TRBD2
CASSLVAGGPRQGEQYF
TGTGCCAGCAGCTTAGTTGCGGGAGGGCCTCGGCAGGGTGAGCAGTACTTC
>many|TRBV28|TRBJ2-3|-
CASSPLASTDTQYF
TGTGCCAGCAGTCCCCTGGCTAGCACAGATACGCAGTATTTT
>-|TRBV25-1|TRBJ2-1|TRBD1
CASGIYGTGDNEQFF
TGTGCCAGCGGTATTTACGGGACAGGGGACAATGAGCAGTTCTTC
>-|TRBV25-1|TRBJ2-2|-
CASRSQTGELFF
TGTGCCAGCAGATCTCAAACCGGGGAGCTGTTTTTT